Listed below are T cell receptor beta chains from one sample, sequenced in a study of T-cell reconstitution after alpha-beta-depleted transplantation in children. One entry per CDR3 protein results from TCRdb running MiXCR on the PCR reads. This sample has about 240,000 distinct CDR3 sequences, with around 25% found just once. This sample comprised PBMCs, obtained before TCRalphabeta/CD19-depleted stem cell transplant. Receptors were obtained from a girl aged 2 to 10 with Fanconi anemia, due to receive a stem cell transplant. Both conserved end residues are part of each CDR3. The D gene is left open where the match is weak. Expanded clones get a size class; other rows say once, few or many, or leave the size out.

>TRBJ2-7|.|TRBV5-6|few
CASSLGLTRYEQYF
TGTGCCAGCAGCTTAGGACTGACCCGCTACGAGCAGTACTTC
>TRBJ2-1|.|TRBV28|many
CASKGLYNEQFF
TGTGCCAGTAAGGGACTTTACAATGAGCAGTTCTTC
>TRBJ2-7|TRBD2|TRBV6-1|few
CASRLGLAVSYEQYF
TGTGCCAGCAGACTGGGACTAGCGGTCTCCTACGAGCAGTACTTC
>TRBJ2-1|.|TRBV24-1|many
CATSGQNNEQFF
TGTGCCACCAGTGGACAAAACAATGAGCAGTTCTTC
>TRBJ2-1|.|TRBV3-1|.
CASSQDSGLRRNEQFF
TGTGCCAGCAGCCAAGACTCGGGACTGAGGCGCAATGAGCAGTTCTTC
>TRBJ2-5|.|TRBV28|few
CASSFGLIPIASETQYF
TGTGCCAGCAGTTTCGGACTAATCCCCATCGCATCGGAGACCCAGTACTTC
>TRBJ2-1|TRBD2|TRBV3-1|many
CASSQEIAGGYIEQFF
TGTGCCAGCAGCCAAGAGATAGCGGGAGGGTATATTGAGCAGTTCTTC
>TRBJ1-4|.|TRBV29-1|many
CSVDGGREKLFF
TGCAGCGTTGATGGTGGAAGGGAAAAACTGTTTTTT
>TRBJ2-7|TRBD1|TRBV4-1|few
CASSQETGFYEQYF
TGCGCCAGCAGCCAAGAGACAGGGTTCTACGAGCAGTACTTC
>TRBJ2-1|TRBD2|TRBV29-1|many
CSVEGSAGGTYNEQFF
TGCAGCGTTGAAGGATCCGCGGGAGGGACGTACAATGAGCAGTTCTTC
>TRBJ2-2|.|TRBV7-9|.
CASSISGLLTGELFF
TGTGCCAGCAGCATATCGGGGCTTCTCACCGGGGAGCTGTTTTTT
>TRBJ2-3|.|TRBV20-1|.
CSARVGGLGTDTQYF
TGCAGTGCTAGAGTGGGGGGCTTAGGTACAGATACGCAGTATTTT
>TRBJ2-1|.|TRBV10-3|.
CAISADGGRGFYNEQFF
TGTGCCATCAGTGCGGACGGGGGCAGGGGATTCTACAATGAGCAGTTCTTC
>TRBJ2-3|TRBD2|TRBV12-3/TRBV12-4|.
CASSPPLAGDLPDTQYF
TGTGCCAGCAGCCCTCCCCTAGCGGGAGATCTACCAGATACGCAGTATTTT
>TRBJ2-5|.|TRBV6-2/TRBV6-3|many
CASSYLNTGTPCF
TGTGCCAGCAGTTACTTGAACACAGGGACTCCCTGCTTC
>TRBJ2-3|TRBD2|TRBV20-1|.
CSARGLQRGGKDTQYF
TGCAGTGCTAGAGGTTTGCAGCGGGGGGGCAAAGATACGCAGTATTTT
>TRBJ1-2|.|TRBV5-1|.
CASSFMASRGYTF
TGCGCCAGCAGCTTCATGGCGAGTCGTGGCTACACCTTC
>TRBJ2-7|TRBD2|TRBV18|few
CASSPPRLAFGHEQYF
TGTGCCAGCTCACCACCCCGACTAGCGTTTGGCCACGAGCAGTACTTC